These 30 T cell receptor beta chains were all obtained from the same sample, sequenced in a study of OX40 agonist ivuxolimab in advanced cancers. The table came from immunoSEQ multiplex PCR; TCRdb's copy has only in-frame clones and leaves some out. The sample lists 15,000 to 25,000 clones, around four fifths occurring once. This sample comprised CD4+ or CD8+ T cells sorted from blood, obtained in a trial of the OX40 agonist ivuxolimab. Receptors originate from an adult with an advanced solid tumor such as melanoma, head and neck, liver or kidney cancer.

The chain is built from TRBV5-1 and TRBJ2-7; no clear D. V lost 4 bases to trimming and J lost 5 bases, with 10 bases between them. The CDR3 runs 12 residues. Germline V gene data show CDR1 as SGHRS and CDR2 as YFSETQ. The CDR3 sequence is CASSRTGDEQYF. CDR3 nucleotide sequence: TGCGCCAGCAGCCGAACTGGGGACGAGCAGTACTTC.

The V call is TRBV18, the J call TRBJ1-1; D not resolved. Trimming removed 6 bases at V and 0 bases at J, with 8 bases between. Germline-derived CDR1 and CDR2 are KGHSH and LQKENI. The CDR3 loop spans 13 amino acids. The CDR3 reads CASSPTLNTEAFF. CDR3 bases: TGTGCCAGCTCTCCGACACTGAACACTGAAGCTTTCTTT.

The chain combines TRBV6-5 with TRBJ2-5; D is uncertain. CDR1 MNHEY and CDR2 SVGAGI come from the germline V gene. The CDR3 runs 14 residues. V shed 0 bases and J shed 4 bases, with 9 bases lying between them. CDR3 loop: CASSYSSHGETQYF. The CDR3, as DNA: TGTGCCAGCAGTTACTCATCCCATGGAGAGACCCAGTACTTC.

This clone was counted only a few times. The chain carries TRBV9 and TRBJ1-2, with a possible D match to TRBD1 (6 bases). The CDR3 covers 15 residues. Germline V gene lookup returns CDR1 SGDLS and CDR2 YYNGEE. V lost 7 bases to trimming and J lost 4 bases, with 20 bases between them. The CDR3 spells CASGRGSIGSYGYTF. The CDR3 bases are TGTGCCAGCGGCAGGGGTTCGATAGGCTCCTATGGCTACACCTTC.

This chain connects TRBV5-5 to TRBJ1-1; D unclear. Germline assignment: CDR1 SGHKS and CDR2 YYEKEE (reference sequence). Trimming shortened V by 0 bases and J by 4 bases, and 10 bases separated the two germline ends. The CDR3 is 14 amino acids. This CDR3 reads CASSLDPDITEAFF. The CDR3 DNA follows: TGTGCCAGCAGCTTGGATCCGGATATCACTGAAGCTTTCTTT.

This chain joins TRBV6-1 and TRBJ1-2, with TRBD1 matching 9 bases. The CDR3 totals 14 residues. CDR1 is MNHNS and CDR2 is SASEGT in the germline V gene. Trimming at V came to 8 bases and at J to 7 bases, leaving 11 bases not matched to a gene. The CDR3 loop is CASGTPTGGAGYTF. The CDR3 region has the DNA TGTGCCAGCGGGACCCCTACAGGGGGCGCTGGCTACACCTTC.

This clone showed up just a few times. V is TRBV28 and J is TRBJ2-1, with 10 bases fitting TRBD2. After removal of 6 bases from V and 1 base from J, the junction contained 9 bases not matched to a gene. This CDR3 is 17 amino acids long. CDR1 is MDHEN and CDR2 is SYDVKM in the germline V gene. CDR3 sequence: CASSKSGRAESYNEQFF. For the CDR3, the DNA is TGTGCCAGCAGCAAAAGCGGGAGGGCCGAGTCCTACAATGAGCAGTTCTTC.

The chain is built from TRBV5-1 and TRBJ1-1; weak D call: TRBD1 (6 bases). The CDR3 loop spans 15 amino acids. V lost 0 bases and J lost 5, with 14 bases in between. The germline V gene has CDR1 SGHRS and CDR2 YFSETQ. CDR3 protein: CASSLEPGAGTEAFF. CDR3 DNA: TGCGCCAGCAGCTTGGAACCAGGGGCAGGGACTGAAGCTTTCTTT. Variable domain in full (rest from reference TRBV5-1 and TRBJ1-1): KAGVTQTPRYLIKTRGQQVTLSCSPISGHRSVSWYQQTPGQGLQFLFEYFSETQRNKGNFPGRFSGRQFSNSRSEMNVSTLELGDSALYLCASSLEPGAGTEAFFGQGTRLTVV.

The chain combines TRBV5-4 with TRBJ1-4; TRBD1 agrees at 8 bases. From germline, CDR1 is SGHNT and CDR2 YYREEE (reference sequence). This CDR3 is built from 16 residues. J lost 7 bases, V lost 4 bases, and 12 bases had no gene match. The CDR3 sequence: CASSPGQERIREKLFF. The DNA of the CDR3 is TGTGCCAGCAGCCCGGGACAGGAACGCATTCGTGAAAAACTGTTTTTT.

The J gene is TRBJ2-3, the V gene TRBV9; the match to TRBD1 covers 8 bases. Germline V gene sequence: CDR1 SGDLS, CDR2 YYNGEE. Losses at the gene ends were 1 base for V and 3 bases for J; bases not matched to a gene: 16. This CDR3 region has 19 residues. DNA of the CDR3: TGTGCCAGCAGCGTAAGCTTGAGTCAGGGGGCGCTTTTGACAGATACGCAGTATTTT. Protein product: CASSVSLSQGALLTDTQYF.

This clone was observed a handful of times. This chain links TRBV15 with TRBJ1-5, with unresolved D. The germline V gene encodes CDR1 LNHNV and CDR2 YYDKDF (reference sequence). This CDR3 is 13 amino acids long. Trimming cost V 0 bases and J 8 bases, with 8 bases left between them. CDR3 sequence: CATSRDTLEPQHF. CDR3 DNA: TGTGCCACCAGCAGAGATACTCTGGAGCCCCAGCATTTT. Filled out from reference TRBV15 and TRBJ1-5, the complete variable domain reads DAMVIQNPRYQVTQFGKPVTLSCSQTLNHNVMYWYQQKSSQAPKLLFHYYDKDFNNEADTPDNFQSRRPNTSFCFLDIRSPGLGDTAMYLCATSRDTLEPQHFGDGTRLSIL.

The chain recombines TRBV11-2 with TRBJ2-5; no definite D call. This CDR3 has 16 amino acids. Trimming removed 1 base from V and 2 bases from J, with 14 bases in between. Per the germline V gene, CDR1 is SGHAT and CDR2 is FQNNGV. The DNA of the CDR3 is TGTGCCAGCAGCTTAGGTGTTTTGGGTGGTCAAGAGACCCAGTACTTC. It is translated as CASSLGVLGGQETQYF.

The V gene is TRBV6-1, the J gene TRBJ2-5; TRBD1 agrees at 8 bases. The J call is in doubt because the DNA end fits TRBJ2-7 better. The CDR3 loop spans 13 amino acids. CDR1 is MNHNS and CDR2 is SASEGT in the germline V gene. CDR3 loop: CASMGQAPYEQYF. The CDR3 coding sequence is TGTGCCAGCATGGGACAGGCTCCCTACGAGCAGTACTTC.

The chain is built from TRBV30 and TRBJ1-6; the match to TRBD1 covers 8 bases. V shed 3 bases, J shed 10 bases, and the junction held 5 bases outside the gene matches. Germline V lookup: CDR1 GTSNPN, CDR2 SVGIG (reference sequence). There are 13 residues in the CDR3. The CDR3 DNA sequence: TGTGCCTGGAGCCAGGGGGACAGGTCACCCCTCCACTTT. Translation: CAWSQGDRSPLHF.

This chain joins TRBV7-2 and TRBJ2-1; a possible D gene is TRBD1 (5 bases). The CDR3 is 11 amino acids. With 3 bases removed from V and 9 bases from J, the gap between germline ends came to 6 bases. Per the germline V gene, CDR1 is SGHTA and CDR2 is FQGNSA. In DNA, the CDR3 is TGTGCCAGCAGCTTTCAGGGTGAGCAGTTCTTC. This encodes CASSFQGEQFF.

The chain combines TRBV6-4 with TRBJ2-1, with 9 bases fitting TRBD1. The V and J ends lost 4 bases and 4 bases, in that order; junction bases with no gene match: 5. In germline, CDR1 is MRHNA, CDR2 SNTAGT. This CDR3 region has 15 residues. Written as DNA, the CDR3 is TGTGCCAGCAGTGGCACAGGGGGCCATTACAATGAGCAGTTCTTC. It encodes CASSGTGGHYNEQFF.

The CDR3 coding sequence is TGCGCCAGCAGCCAAGGGGGGTTGGGATTGCTCCACTTT. It yields the protein CASSQGGLGLLHF. The rearrangement joins TRBV4-3 to TRBJ1-6; maybe TRBD1 (5 bases). CDR3 length equals 13 residues. CDR1 and CDR2 (germline): LGHNA, YSLEER. V was pared by 1 base and J by 16 bases, with 14 bases between.

The V and J genes are TRBV11-2 and TRBJ2-2; TRBD2 matches 13 bases. Germline CDR1 is SGHAT and CDR2 is FQNNGV. The CDR3 totals 17 residues. Unmatched junction bases numbered 9, after V lost 3 bases and J lost 8 bases. CDR3 nucleotides: TGTGCCAGCAGCTTCCCAACTAGCGGGAGGGCTGCTGGGGAGCTGTTTTTT. It codes for CASSFPTSGRAAGELFF.

The chain couples TRBV5-1 to TRBJ2-1; TRBD1 matches at 12 bases. CDR3 length equals 18 residues. The trim removed 4 bases at V and 7 bases at J, leaving 15 bases unmatched. Germline V lookup: CDR1 SGHRS, CDR2 YFSETQ. The CDR3 sequence is CASSRNPPGQGALNEQFF. The CDR3 nucleotides read TGCGCCAGCAGCCGCAATCCTCCGGGACAGGGGGCTCTTAATGAGCAGTTCTTC.

V usage is TRBV19 and J usage is TRBJ2-1, with D uncertain. Germline values: CDR1 LNHDA, CDR2 SQIVND (reference sequence). This CDR3 is 13 amino acids long. V was clipped by 0 bases and J by 4 bases, with 4 bases between them. The CDR3 is CASSIERYNEQFF. DNA for the CDR3: TGTGCCAGTAGTATAGAACGGTACAATGAGCAGTTCTTC.

This rearrangement joins TRBV27 to TRBJ2-5; 14 positions match TRBD2. Germline loops: CDR1 MNHEY, CDR2 SMNVEV (reference sequence). V dropped 5 bases and J dropped 5; count of bases not matched to a gene: 4. The CDR3 sequence is 15 residues long. CDR3 nucleotides: TGTGCCAGCAGTGGGACTAGCGGGGGTAGGGAGACCCAGTACTTC. It codes for CASSGTSGGRETQYF.

The chain couples TRBV5-1 to TRBJ2-1, with a possible D match to TRBD2 (6 bases). Germline V gene data show CDR1 as SGHRS and CDR2 as YFSETQ. This CDR3 comprises 12 residues. Trimming removed 2 bases from V and 7 bases from J, with 7 bases in between. In DNA, the CDR3 is TGCGCCAGCAGCTTCGGACTAAATGAGCAGTTCTTC. Protein sequence: CASSFGLNEQFF. The full variable domain, in which reference TRBV5-1 and TRBJ2-1 provide the parts outside the CDR3, is KAGVTQTPRYLIKTRGQQVTLSCSPISGHRSVSWYQQTPGQGLQFLFEYFSETQRNKGNFPGRFSGRQFSNSRSEMNVSTLELGDSALYLCASSFGLNEQFFGPGTRLTVL.

The chain couples TRBV4-1 to TRBJ2-1, with a tentative D call TRBD2 (6 bases). Germline lookup yields CDR1 MGHRA and CDR2 YSYEKL. The CDR3 contains 16 residues. V lost 0 bases, J lost 3 bases, and 12 bases lay in between. DNA for the CDR3: TGCGCCAGCAGCCAAGAACGGGAGACGTACTACAATGAGCAGTTCTTC. Protein product: CASSQERETYYNEQFF.

This chain connects TRBV28 to TRBJ1-6; possibly TRBD1 for D (6 bases). There are 16 residues in the CDR3. From germline, CDR1 is MDHEN and CDR2 SYDVKM. Trimming pared 6 bases from V and 0 bases from J, leaving 12 bases between. The CDR3 region is CASRGGQSSYNSPLHF. In DNA, the CDR3 is TGTGCCAGCAGGGGTGGACAGAGCTCCTATAATTCACCCCTCCACTTT.

The V and J genes are TRBV10-2 and TRBJ2-7; perhaps TRBD1 as D (6 bases). Trimming removed 4 bases at V and 5 bases at J, with 24 bases between. Looked up from germline, CDR1 is WSHSY and CDR2 is SAAADI. CDR3 length equals 17 residues. CDR3: CASSATGLGVFSNEQYF. The CDR3, as DNA: TGCGCCAGCAGTGCGACAGGTTTAGGGGTTTTTTCTAACGAGCAGTACTTC.

The chain employs TRBV5-1 and TRBJ2-3; 8 nucleotides agree with TRBD2. CDR1 SGHRS and CDR2 YFSETQ come from the germline V gene. This CDR3 region has 15 residues. The ends lost 2 bases at V and 9 bases at J; junction bases unmatched: 11. The CDR3 region is CASSFSDSGVQTQYF. CDR3 DNA: TGCGCCAGCAGCTTTTCGGATAGCGGGGTCCAGACGCAGTATTTT.

The chain recombines TRBV19 with TRBJ2-5; no definite D call. The J call may be incorrect, as the DNA end agrees better with TRBJ2-7. The CDR3 has 15 residues. From germline, CDR1 is LNHDA and CDR2 SQIVND (reference sequence). The CDR3 sequence: CASSRISGVSYEQYF. CDR3 DNA: TGTGCCAGTAGTAGAATCTCAGGCGTTTCCTACGAGCAGTACTTC.

The rearrangement uses TRBV10-3 and TRBJ2-7; 9 bases match TRBD1. The junction had 11 bases not matched to a gene; V was cut back by 7 bases and J by 4 bases. The V gene's germline CDR1 is ENHRY and CDR2 SYGVKD. CDR3 length: 15 amino acids. This CDR3 is CAITDPGTGMYEQYF. For the CDR3, the DNA is TGTGCCATCACAGACCCCGGGACAGGGATGTACGAGCAGTACTTC.

The chain is built from TRBV10-3 and TRBJ2-5; the D gene could be TRBD1 or TRBD2 (7 bases each). CDR1 and CDR2 (germline): ENHRY, SYGVKD. With 0 bases removed from V and 5 bases from J, the gap between germline ends came to 13 bases. The length of the CDR3 is 15 residues. Written as DNA, the CDR3 is TGTGCCATCAGTGAGTCGATCCAGGGGGGGGAGACCCAGTACTTC. This codes for CAISESIQGGETQYF.

This clone was observed a handful of times. V usage is TRBV6-1 and J usage is TRBJ1-5; tentatively, D is TRBD1 (5 bases). From germline, CDR1 is MNHNS and CDR2 SASEGT. Trimming took off 6 bases at V and 3 bases at J, with 12 bases between the two ends. The length of the CDR3 is 14 residues. The CDR3 nucleotides read TGTGCCAGCAGCAGACAGTCCCACAATCAGCCCCAGCATTTT. As protein: CASSRQSHNQPQHF.